The subject of this entry is one T cell receptor beta chain. The germline V and J ends were trimmed by 5 bases and 5 bases, with 23 bases remaining between them. This CDR3 has 17 residues. Germline V gene lookup returns CDR1 SEHNR and CDR2 FQNEAQ (reference sequence). This specimen comes from a study of blood T cell repertoires in COVID-19. About the research overall: Material from acute and convalescent COVID-19 was sourced from the United States, Italy and Spain. The analysed material was cDNA or gDNA that came from T cells, B-cell-depleted T cells, or PBMCs.

As processed by the authors: Amplifying reference gene primers gave estimates of nucleated cell counts. Produced via immunoSEQ multiplex PCR; TCRdb's table is partial and in-frame only. Clone size and the V and J calls come from that table; the DNA yielded D and trimming. The sample records about 74,000 clones, almost 85% being singletons. The chain carries TRBV7-9 and TRBJ2-3; D might be TRBD2 (6 bases). This receptor was obtained from a man aged 45-60 years with active COVID-19. Source material: peripheral blood. CDR3: CASSLTWDSLRQDTQYF. In DNA form, the CDR3 reads TGTGCCAGCAGCCTCACTTGGGACTCATTAAGGCAAGATACGCAGTATTTT.